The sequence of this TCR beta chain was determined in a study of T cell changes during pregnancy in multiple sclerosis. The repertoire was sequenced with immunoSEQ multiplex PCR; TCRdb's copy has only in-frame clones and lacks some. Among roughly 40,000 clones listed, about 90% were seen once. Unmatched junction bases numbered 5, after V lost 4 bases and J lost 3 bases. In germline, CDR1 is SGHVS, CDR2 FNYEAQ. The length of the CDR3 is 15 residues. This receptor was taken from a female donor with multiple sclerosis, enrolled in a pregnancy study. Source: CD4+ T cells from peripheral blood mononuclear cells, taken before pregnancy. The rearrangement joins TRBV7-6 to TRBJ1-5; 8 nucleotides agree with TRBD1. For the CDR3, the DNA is TGTGCCAGCAGCTCCCAGGGGGCTAACAATCAGCCCCAGCATTTT. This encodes CASSSQGANNQPQHF.